The 15 T cell receptor beta chains given below trace back to one sample, sequenced in a study of post-analysis software for immune sequencing data. Unique molecular identifiers were built into the TCR beta cDNA libraries. TCRdb reprocessed the PCR reads with MiXCR, giving one entry per CDR3 protein. The repertoire holds 350,000 to 500,000 distinct CDR3 sequences, with approximately 39% as singletons. These receptors' targets are unknown. Study observations and caveats: Five or six TRBV segments were significantly more frequent in patients than in controls. TRBV5-6, TRBV5-1 and TRBV20-1 were among these segments.

The specimen was blood. The receptors shown here come from a girl aged 2 to 9 with multiple sclerosis.

The rearrangement uses TRBV28 and TRBJ2-5, with D possibly called TRBD1 or TRBD2 (5 bases each). The CDR3 has 15 residues. V lost 6 bases and J 0 bases, leaving 14 bases between the germline ends. CDR1 is MDHEN and CDR2 is SYDVKM in the germline V gene. CDR3 region: CASRNRGEYQETQYF. For the CDR3, the DNA is TGTGCCAGCAGGAACCGGGGCGAATACCAAGAGACCCAGTACTTC.

This clonotype was detected only a few times. The chain combines TRBV7-9 with TRBJ1-2, with TRBD1 identical over 8 bases. Looked up from germline, CDR1 is SEHNR and CDR2 is FQNEAQ (reference sequence). The V and J ends lost 4 bases and 6 bases, in that order; junction bases with no gene match: 4. The CDR3 is 13 residues long. The DNA for the CDR3 is TGTGCCAGCAGCTCCGGGACAGGTGATGGCTACACCTTC. Translated: CASSSGTGDGYTF.

The V and J genes are TRBV28 and TRBJ2-1; maybe TRBD1 (5 bases). CDR1 MDHEN and CDR2 SYDVKM come from the germline V gene. Trimming stripped 6 bases from V and 9 bases from J, with 18 bases between. There are 14 residues in the CDR3. The DNA of the CDR3 is TGTGCCAGCAGGATGGCCAGGTCCCAGGGTGAGCAGTTCTTC. It codes for CASRMARSQGEQFF.

The chain links TRBV20-1 to TRBJ2-3; 9 bases align to TRBD2. The CDR3 has 16 amino acids. The germline CDR1 and CDR2 sequences are DFQATT and SNEGSKA (reference sequence). V lost 7 bases to trimming and J lost 2 bases; unmatched junction nucleotides: 13. The CDR3 region is CSVAGSAGGYTDTQYF. DNA for the CDR3: TGCAGTGTCGCGGGTAGTGCGGGAGGGTACACAGATACGCAGTATTTT.

The V gene is TRBV14, the J gene TRBJ1-6; D remains ambiguous. The CDR3 length is 16 residues. The germline CDR1 and CDR2 sequences are SGHDN and FVKESK. V was trimmed by 0 bases and J by 10 bases, leaving 16 bases between them. CDR3 in amino acids: CASSQELGERASPLHF. CDR3 nucleotides: TGTGCCAGCAGCCAAGAACTTGGGGAACGGGCATCACCCCTCCACTTT.

Only a few counts were recorded for this clonotype. V and J are TRBV28 and TRBJ2-5; 11 positions match TRBD2. Trimming cost V 6 bases and J 5 bases; bases outside gene matches: 11. Per germline, CDR1 MDHEN and CDR2 SYDVKM. This CDR3 is 16 amino acids long. CDR3 bases: TGTGCCAGCAGGACGACAGGGTTAGCGGGGGGGGAGACCCAGTACTTC. This translates into CASRTTGLAGGETQYF.

The chain joins TRBV7-7 to TRBJ2-5; D unresolved. The end of the DNA is better explained by TRBJ2-7, so the J call may be wrong. Per the germline V gene, CDR1 is SSHAT and CDR2 is FNYEAQ (reference sequence). This CDR3 region has 15 residues. This chain's CDR3 is CASSLSSGPLYEQYF. Here the CDR3 DNA reads TGTGCCAGCAGCTTATCTTCAGGTCCCTTGTACGAGCAGTACTTC.

J is TRBJ2-3 and V is TRBV20-1; TRBD1 matches at 10 bases. V trimming: 0 bases; J trimming: 6 bases; junction bases outside the gene matches: 6. The CDR3 contains 15 residues. Germline loops: CDR1 DFQATT, CDR2 SNEGSKA (reference sequence). In DNA, the CDR3 is TGCAGTGCTAGAGACGGGACAGGGGCAGGGGATACGCAGTATTTT. Translated, it gives CSARDGTGAGDTQYF.

This clonotype has just a few counts. The DNA of the CDR3 is TGTGCCAGCAACAGGGCGAACACCGGGGAGCTGTTTTTT. This codes for CASNRANTGELFF. The rearrangement joins TRBV11-2 to TRBJ2-2; a possible D gene is TRBD1 (6 bases). The germline V and J ends were trimmed by 7 bases and 0 bases, with 6 bases remaining between them. The germline V gene has CDR1 SGHAT and CDR2 FQNNGV. The CDR3 has 13 residues.

This clonotype was counted a single time. V gene TRBV13 combines with J gene TRBJ2-3; 8 nucleotides match TRBD1. Germline loops: CDR1 PRHDT, CDR2 FYEKMQ (reference sequence). The CDR3 loop spans 17 amino acids. After removal of 5 bases from V and 6 bases from J, the junction contained 16 bases not matched to a gene. The CDR3 protein is CASSLPPTGGRADTQYF. Here the CDR3 DNA reads TGTGCCAGCAGCCTACCCCCAACAGGGGGAAGGGCCGATACGCAGTATTTT.

The V and J genes are TRBV7-2 and TRBJ2-7; D gene unclear. V gave up 3 bases and J gave up 1 base, with 10 bases separating them. Germline V CDR1 and CDR2: SGHTA, FQGNSA. The CDR3 is 14 amino acids. The DNA of the CDR3 is TGTGCCAGCAGCTTTAATAGTAGGTCCTACGAGCAGTACTTC. It translates to CASSFNSRSYEQYF.

For the CDR3, the DNA is TGCAGTGCTAGAGGGCTAGCGGGATCCTTCGGGCACACAGATACGCAGTATTTT. It encodes CSARGLAGSFGHTDTQYF. The genes are TRBV20-1 and TRBJ2-3; 9 nucleotides match TRBD2. V lost 1 base, J lost 2 bases, and 13 bases stayed unmatched. The CDR3 consists of 18 residues. Per germline, CDR1 DFQATT and CDR2 SNEGSKA (reference sequence).

The chain couples TRBV5-1 to TRBJ2-7; D is perhaps TRBD1 (6 bases). V lost 0 bases, J lost 7 bases, and 17 bases lay in between. The V gene's germline CDR1 is SGHRS and CDR2 YFSETQ. The CDR3 extends over 15 amino acids. The CDR3 DNA reads as TGCGCCAGCAGCTTGGACGGGACAAGCGACAATGAGCAGTACTTC. Translated: CASSLDGTSDNEQYF.

The chain carries TRBV20-1 and TRBJ2-3; D tentatively reads TRBD1 or TRBD2 (5 bases each). Germline loops: CDR1 DFQATT, CDR2 SNEGSKA (reference sequence). This CDR3 has 14 amino acids. Between the trimmed V and J ends, which lost 2 bases and 4 bases, there was a span of 13 bases. CDR3 sequence reads: CSARSPGRSDTQYF. The DNA of the CDR3 is TGCAGTGCTAGATCGCCGGGACGGTCAGATACGCAGTATTTT.

The chain couples TRBV13 to TRBJ2-4; D is unresolved. With the DNA end fitting TRBJ2-7 better, the J assignment may be wrong. This CDR3 contains 13 residues. Germline CDR1 and CDR2: PRHDT and FYEKMQ (reference sequence). The CDR3 DNA follows: TGTGCCAGCAGCTTAGAACGCCGGTCCGAGCAGTACTTC. The encoded protein is CASSLERRSEQYF.